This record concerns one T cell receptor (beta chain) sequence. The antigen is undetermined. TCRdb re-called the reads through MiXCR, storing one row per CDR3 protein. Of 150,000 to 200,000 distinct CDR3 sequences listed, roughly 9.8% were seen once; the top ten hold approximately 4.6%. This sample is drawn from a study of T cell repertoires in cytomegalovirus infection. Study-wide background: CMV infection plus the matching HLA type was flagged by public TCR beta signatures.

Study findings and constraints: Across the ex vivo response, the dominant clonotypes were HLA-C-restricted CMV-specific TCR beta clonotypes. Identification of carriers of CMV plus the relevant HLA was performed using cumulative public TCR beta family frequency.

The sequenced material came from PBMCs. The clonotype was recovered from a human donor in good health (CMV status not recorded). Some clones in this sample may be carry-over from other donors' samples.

The DNA for the CDR3 is TGCAGCGTTGTGGCTAGCGGGCGCACAGATACGCAGTATTTT. Translated: CSVVASGRTDTQYF. J is TRBJ2-3 and V is TRBV29-1; 8 nucleotides agree with TRBD2. V shed 4 bases and J 1 base; nucleotides not matched to a gene: 4. Germline values: CDR1 SQVTM, CDR2 ANQGSEA. This CDR3 region has 14 residues.